This TCR beta chain was profiled in a study of T cells after yellow fever vaccination. Study observations and caveats: Abundant bulk-derived clonotypes could contaminate FACS-sorted repertoires. Booster samples showed a return of most primary-vaccination clones (roughly 95% CD4, about 87% CD8). Among all clonotypes, a small share was observed in both CD4 and CD8 compartments.

In this sample, this clonotype turned up a few times. Its antigen is still unknown. With 1 base clipped from V and 8 bases from J, the junction kept 3 bases outside the gene matches. This CDR3 is 15 amino acids long. Germline-derived CDR1 and CDR2 are SGHTA and FQGNSA. Generation of TCR cDNA used 5'RACE template switching (which added a universal primer site and UMIs). TCRdb re-called the 5' RACE reads with MiXCR, one entry per CDR3 protein. The table has 300,000 or so distinct CDR3 sequences, about 6.6% seen once. This rearrangement joins TRBV7-2 to TRBJ1-6; 9 nucleotides agree with TRBD1. The origin of this receptor is a man aged 18 to 29 who received the YFV17D yellow fever vaccine. Sample: PBMCs, taken about 41 days after the first yellow fever vaccination. Here the CDR3 reads CASSLVGTGYSPLHF. The CDR3 region has the DNA TGTGCCAGCAGCTTAGTAGGGACAGGGTATTCACCCCTCCACTTT.